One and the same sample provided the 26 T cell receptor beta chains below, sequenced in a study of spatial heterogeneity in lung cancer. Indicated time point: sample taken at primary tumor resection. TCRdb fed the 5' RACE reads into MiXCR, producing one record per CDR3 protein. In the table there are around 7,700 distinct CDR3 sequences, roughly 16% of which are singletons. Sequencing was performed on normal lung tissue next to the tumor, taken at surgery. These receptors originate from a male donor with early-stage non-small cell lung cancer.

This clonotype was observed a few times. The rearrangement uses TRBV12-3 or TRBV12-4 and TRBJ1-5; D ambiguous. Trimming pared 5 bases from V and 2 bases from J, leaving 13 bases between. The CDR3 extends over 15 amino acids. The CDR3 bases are TGTGCCAGCAGTCCCGTTCCGGGTGGCAATCAGCCCCAGCATTTT. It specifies CASSPVPGGNQPQHF.

CDR3 loop: CASTKDARRNEQFF. The CDR3 DNA follows: TGTGCCAGCACCAAGGATGCTAGGCGGAATGAGCAGTTCTTC. The rearrangement links TRBV6-5 to TRBJ2-1; D call uncertain. This CDR3 is 14 amino acids long. Germline V lookup: CDR1 MNHEY, CDR2 SVGAGI. Trimming removed 7 bases from V and 7 bases from J, with 17 bases in between.

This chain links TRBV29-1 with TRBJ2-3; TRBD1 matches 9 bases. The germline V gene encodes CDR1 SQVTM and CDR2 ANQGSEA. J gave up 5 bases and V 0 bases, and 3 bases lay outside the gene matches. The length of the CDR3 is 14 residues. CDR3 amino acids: CSVEEGTGRDTQYF. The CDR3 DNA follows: TGCAGCGTTGAAGAGGGGACAGGGAGAGATACGCAGTATTTT.

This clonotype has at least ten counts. CDR3 region: CASSLPQIGGYNEQFF. Here the CDR3 DNA reads TGTGCCAGCAGCTTACCCCAGATAGGCGGGTACAATGAGCAGTTCTTC. V usage is TRBV13 and J usage is TRBJ2-1; a possible D gene is TRBD2 (5 bases). The CDR3 sequence is 16 residues long. Deletions cut 2 bases from V and 4 bases from J, with 15 bases between. CDR1 is PRHDT, CDR2 FYEKMQ, per germline (reference sequence). Full variable domain (outside the CDR3, taken from reference TRBV13 and TRBJ2-1): AAGVIQSPRHLIKEKRETATLKCYPIPRHDTVYWYQQGPGQDPQFLISFYEKMQSDKGSIPDRFSAQQFSDYHSELNMSSLELGDSALYFCASSLPQIGGYNEQFFGPGTRLTVL.

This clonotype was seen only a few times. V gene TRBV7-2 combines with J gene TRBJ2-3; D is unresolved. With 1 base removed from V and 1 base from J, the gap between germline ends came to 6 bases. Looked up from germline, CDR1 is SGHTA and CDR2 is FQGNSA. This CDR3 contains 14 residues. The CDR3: CASSLGAGTDTQYF. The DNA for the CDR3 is TGTGCCAGCAGCTTAGGGGCGGGCACAGATACGCAGTATTTT.

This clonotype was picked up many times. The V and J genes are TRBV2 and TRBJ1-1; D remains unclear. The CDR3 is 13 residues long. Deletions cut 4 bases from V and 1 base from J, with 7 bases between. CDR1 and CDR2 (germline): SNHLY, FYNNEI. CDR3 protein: CASSVGENTEAFF. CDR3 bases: TGTGCCAGCAGTGTGGGTGAGAACACTGAAGCTTTCTTT.

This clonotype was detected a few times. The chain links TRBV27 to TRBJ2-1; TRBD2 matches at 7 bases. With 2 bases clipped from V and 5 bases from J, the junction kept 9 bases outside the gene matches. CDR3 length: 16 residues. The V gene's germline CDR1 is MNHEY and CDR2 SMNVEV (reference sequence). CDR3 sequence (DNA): TGTGCCAGCAGTTTAACCGCAACTGGGGGGGACAATGAGCAGTTCTTC. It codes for CASSLTATGGDNEQFF.

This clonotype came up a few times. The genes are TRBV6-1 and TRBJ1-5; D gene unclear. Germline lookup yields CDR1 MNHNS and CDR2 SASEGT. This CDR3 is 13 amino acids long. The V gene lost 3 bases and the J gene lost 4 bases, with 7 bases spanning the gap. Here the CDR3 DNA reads TGTGCCAGCAGTGAGTCAGGTAATCAGCCCCAGCATTTT. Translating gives CASSESGNQPQHF.

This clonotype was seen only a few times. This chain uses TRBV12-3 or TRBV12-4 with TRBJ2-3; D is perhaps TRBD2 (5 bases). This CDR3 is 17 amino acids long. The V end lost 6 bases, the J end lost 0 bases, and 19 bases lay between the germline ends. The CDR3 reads CASSPPPDSTSTDTQYF. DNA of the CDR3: TGTGCCAGCAGCCCTCCCCCGGACTCCACAAGCACAGATACGCAGTATTTT.

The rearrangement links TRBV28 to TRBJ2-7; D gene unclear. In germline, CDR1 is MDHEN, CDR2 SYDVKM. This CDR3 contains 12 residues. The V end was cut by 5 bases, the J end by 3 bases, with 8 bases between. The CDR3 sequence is CASSPQDYEQYF. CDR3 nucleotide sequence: TGTGCCAGCAGTCCCCAAGACTACGAGCAGTACTTC.

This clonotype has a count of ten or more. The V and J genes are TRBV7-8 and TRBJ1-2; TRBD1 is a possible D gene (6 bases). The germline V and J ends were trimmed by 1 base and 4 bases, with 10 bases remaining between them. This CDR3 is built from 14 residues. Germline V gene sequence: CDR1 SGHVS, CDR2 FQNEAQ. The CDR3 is CASSLGQASYGYTF. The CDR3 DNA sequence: TGTGCCAGCAGCTTAGGACAGGCTTCCTATGGCTACACCTTC.

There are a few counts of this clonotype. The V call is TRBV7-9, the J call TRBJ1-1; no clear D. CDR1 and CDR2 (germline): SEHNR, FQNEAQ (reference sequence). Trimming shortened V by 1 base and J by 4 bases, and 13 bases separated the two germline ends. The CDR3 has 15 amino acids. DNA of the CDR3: TGTGCCAGCAGCTTAGTCCGGGCCAGTGGCACTGAAGCTTTCTTT. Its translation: CASSLVRASGTEAFF.

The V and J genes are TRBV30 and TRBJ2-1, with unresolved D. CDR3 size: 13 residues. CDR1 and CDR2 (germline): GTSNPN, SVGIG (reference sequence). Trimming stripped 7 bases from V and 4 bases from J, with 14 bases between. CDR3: CAYQPGAYNEQFF. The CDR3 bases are TGTGCCTACCAACCCGGAGCTTACAATGAGCAGTTCTTC.

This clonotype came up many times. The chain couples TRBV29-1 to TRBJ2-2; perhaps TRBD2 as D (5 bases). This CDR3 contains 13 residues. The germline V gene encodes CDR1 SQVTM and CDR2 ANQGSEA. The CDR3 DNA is TGCATCCGTTATCGGGGAAGGACCGGGGAGCTGTTTTTT. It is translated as CIRYRGRTGELFF.

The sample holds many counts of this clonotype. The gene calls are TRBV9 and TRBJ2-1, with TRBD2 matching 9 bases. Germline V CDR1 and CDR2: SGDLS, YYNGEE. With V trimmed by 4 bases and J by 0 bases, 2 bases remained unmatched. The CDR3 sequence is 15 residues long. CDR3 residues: CASSSSGSSYNEQFF. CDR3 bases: TGTGCCAGCAGCAGTAGCGGGAGCTCCTACAATGAGCAGTTCTTC. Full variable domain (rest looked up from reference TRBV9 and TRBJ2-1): DSGVTQTPKHLITATGQRVTLRCSPRSGDLSVYWYQQSLDQGLQFLIQYYNGEERAKGNILERFSAQQFPDLHSELNLSSLELGDSALYFCASSSSGSSYNEQFFGPGTRLTVL.

CDR3 DNA sequence: TGTGCCAGCAGCAGCGGTTCAGGGACAGGGGGTTTGAATGAGCAGTTCTTC. Translating it yields CASSSGSGTGGLNEQFF. The chain links TRBV13 to TRBJ2-1, with 11 bases aligning to TRBD1. Germline CDR1 PRHDT, CDR2 FYEKMQ (reference sequence). Trimming removed 5 bases from V and 7 bases from J; junction bases left unmatched: 13. The CDR3 loop spans 17 amino acids.

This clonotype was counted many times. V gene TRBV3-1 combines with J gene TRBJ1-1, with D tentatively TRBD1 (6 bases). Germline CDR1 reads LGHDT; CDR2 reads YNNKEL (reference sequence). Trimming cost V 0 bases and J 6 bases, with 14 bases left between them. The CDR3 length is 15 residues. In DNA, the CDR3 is TGTGCCAGCAGCCAAGAGGGGGGGCGCGGGTCTGAAGCTTTCTTT. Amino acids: CASSQEGGRGSEAFF.

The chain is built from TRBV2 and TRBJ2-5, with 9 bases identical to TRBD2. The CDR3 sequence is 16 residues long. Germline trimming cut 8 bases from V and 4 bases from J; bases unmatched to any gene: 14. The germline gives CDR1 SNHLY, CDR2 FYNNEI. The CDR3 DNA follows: TGTGCCAGCCCCCCTTCCGCGGGGGGGCCCGGAGAGACCCAGTACTTC. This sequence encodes CASPPSAGGPGETQYF.

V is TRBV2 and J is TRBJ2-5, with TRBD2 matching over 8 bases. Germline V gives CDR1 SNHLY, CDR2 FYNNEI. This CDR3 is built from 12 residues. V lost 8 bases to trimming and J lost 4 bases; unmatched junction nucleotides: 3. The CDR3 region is CASFAGGETQYF. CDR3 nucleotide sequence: TGTGCCAGCTTTGCGGGAGGAGAGACCCAGTACTTC.

For the CDR3, the DNA is TGTGCCAGCAGCTTAACAGGGTCCCGAAACATTCAGTACTTC. Translated: CASSLTGSRNIQYF. V is TRBV7-2 and J is TRBJ2-4; possible D gene TRBD1, 6 bases. The CDR3 loop spans 14 amino acids. V shed 2 bases and J shed 6 bases, with 11 bases lying between them. Germline values: CDR1 SGHTA, CDR2 FQGNSA. Combining the CDR3 with reference TRBV7-2 and TRBJ2-4 gives the whole variable domain GAGVSQSPSNKVTEKGKDVELRCDPISGHTALYWYRQSLGQGLEFLIYFQGNSAPDKSGLPSDRFSAERTGGSVSTLTIQRTQQEDSAVYLCASSLTGSRNIQYFGAGTRLSVL.

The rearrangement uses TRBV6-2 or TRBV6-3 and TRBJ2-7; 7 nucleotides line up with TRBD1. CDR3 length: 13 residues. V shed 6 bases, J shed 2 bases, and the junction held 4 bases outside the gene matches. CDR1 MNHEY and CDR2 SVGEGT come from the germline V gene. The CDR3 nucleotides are TGTGCCAGCAGCTGGGGACAGCCCTACGAGCAGTACTTC. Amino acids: CASSWGQPYEQYF.

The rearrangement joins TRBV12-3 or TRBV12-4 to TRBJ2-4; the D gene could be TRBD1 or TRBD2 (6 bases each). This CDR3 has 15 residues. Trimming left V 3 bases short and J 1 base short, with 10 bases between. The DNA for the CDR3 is TGTGCCAGCAGTTTGGGGGGCTCGGCCAAAAACATTCAGTACTTC. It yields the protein CASSLGGSAKNIQYF.

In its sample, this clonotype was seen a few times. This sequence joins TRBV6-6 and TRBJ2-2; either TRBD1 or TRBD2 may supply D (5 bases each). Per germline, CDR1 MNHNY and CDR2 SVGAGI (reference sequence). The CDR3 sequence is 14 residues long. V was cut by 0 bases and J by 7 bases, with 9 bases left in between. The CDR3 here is CASSYSKGRGELFF. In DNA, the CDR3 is TGTGCCAGCAGTTACTCGAAGGGACGCGGGGAGCTGTTTTTT.

As DNA, the CDR3 is TGTGCCAGCAGGTACAGGGGGACTGGGGCCAACGTCCTGACTTTC. Residues: CASRYRGTGANVLTF. The gene calls are TRBV12-3 or TRBV12-4 and TRBJ2-6; 8 nucleotides line up with TRBD1. V lost 6 bases to trimming and J lost 2 bases; unmatched junction nucleotides: 3. The CDR3 length is 15 residues.

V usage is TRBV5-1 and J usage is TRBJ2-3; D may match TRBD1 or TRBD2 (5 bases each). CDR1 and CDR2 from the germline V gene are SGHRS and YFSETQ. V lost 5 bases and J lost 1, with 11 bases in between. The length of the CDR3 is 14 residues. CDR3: CASSFGDGTDTQYF. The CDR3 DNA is TGCGCCAGCAGTTTTGGGGACGGCACAGATACGCAGTATTTT.

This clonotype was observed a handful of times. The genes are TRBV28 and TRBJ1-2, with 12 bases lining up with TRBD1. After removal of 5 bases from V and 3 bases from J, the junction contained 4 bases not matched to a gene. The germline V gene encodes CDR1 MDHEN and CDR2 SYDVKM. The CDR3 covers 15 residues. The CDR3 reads CASSLGTGGYYGYTF. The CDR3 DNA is TGTGCCAGCAGTCTAGGGACAGGGGGCTACTATGGCTACACCTTC.